Shown below are 5 T cell receptor beta chains from a single sample sequenced in a study of blood T cell repertoires in COVID-19. Sequenced by immunoSEQ multiplex PCR; TCRdb stores in-frame clones only, minus some. The repertoire holds approximately 460,000 clones, with roughly nine tenths as singletons. Sequenced material: peripheral blood. All receptors derive from a man younger than 35 with COVID-19, enrolled during active disease.

The J gene is TRBJ2-7, the V gene TRBV7-2, with 15 bases fitting TRBD2. The junction had 5 bases not matched to a gene; V was cut back by 2 bases and J by 0 bases. CDR3 length: 18 amino acids. Germline V gene data show CDR1 as SGHTA and CDR2 as FQGNSA. The CDR3 protein is CASSLSGLAGGFSYEQYF. The CDR3 region has the DNA TGTGCCAGCAGCTTAAGTGGACTAGCGGGAGGGTTCTCCTACGAGCAGTACTTC.

The chain couples TRBV5-1 to TRBJ2-1, with D perhaps matching TRBD1 (9 bases). The V and J ends lost 3 bases and 9 bases respectively, with 28 bases between them. The V gene's germline CDR1 is SGHRS and CDR2 YFSETQ. The CDR3 runs 18 residues. The chain's CDR3 is CASSSGQGTGRALSEQFF. The CDR3 nucleotides are TGCGCCAGCAGCTCAGGACAGGGGACCGGGAGGGCCCTTTCTGAGCAGTTCTTC. Together with reference TRBV5-1 and TRBJ2-1, the CDR3 gives the full variable domain: KAGVTQTPRYLIKTRGQQVTLSCSPISGHRSVSWYQQTPGQGLQFLFEYFSETQRNKGNFPGRFSGRQFSNSRSEMNVSTLELGDSALYLCASSSGQGTGRALSEQFFGPGTRLTVL.

This clone was recorded once. The V gene is TRBV29-1, the J gene TRBJ2-1; TRBD2 matches 8 bases. CDR1 SQVTM and CDR2 ANQGSEA come from the germline V gene. V lost 7 bases, J lost 2 bases, and 7 bases stayed unmatched. CDR3 size: 14 residues. Written as DNA, the CDR3 is TGCAGCGGGGACGGACTAGCCGCCTACAATGAGCAGTTCTTC. It encodes CSGDGLAAYNEQFF.

This clone has ten or more counts. The V call is TRBV2, the J call TRBJ2-3; 11 nucleotides agree with TRBD2. Losses at the gene ends were 6 bases for V and 2 bases for J; bases not matched to a gene: 10. This CDR3 comprises 17 residues. The germline V gene encodes CDR1 SNHLY and CDR2 FYNNEI. CDR3 loop: CASSPVGTSGDTDTQYF. For the CDR3, the DNA is TGTGCCAGCAGCCCGGTAGGGACTAGCGGTGACACAGATACGCAGTATTTT.

This chain uses TRBV27 with TRBJ2-2; possible D gene TRBD2, 6 bases. Germline loops: CDR1 MNHEY, CDR2 SMNVEV (reference sequence). Trimming stripped 6 bases from V and 5 bases from J, with 22 bases between. The CDR3 covers 17 residues. The CDR3 nucleotides read TGTGCCAGCAGAGGTGGGGCGGCCCGACGGGAGACCGGGGAGCTGTTTTTT. Translated: CASRGGAARRETGELFF.